This T cell receptor beta chain emerged from a study of Tregs in tolerant kidney transplant recipients. Study-level points and caveats: Tolerant patients' donor-specific Tregs expanded beyond overall Tregs, suggesting antigen-driven growth.

Recipients received nonmyeloablative bone marrow transplants from related graft donors, with transient mixed chimerism. Clones were read by immunoSEQ multiplex PCR, and TCRdb kept only the in-frame ones, dropping some. Among about 81,000 clones listed, about 91% were seen once. Germline V lookup: CDR1 SGHNT, CDR2 YENEEA. The CDR3 runs 14 residues. The junction had 5 bases not matched to a gene; V was cut back by 2 bases and J by 5 bases. Turning to this clone: The antigen is undetermined.

J is TRBJ1-2 and V is TRBV11-3, with 7 bases fitting TRBD1. This TCR was recovered from a human patient who received a combined kidney and bone marrow transplant. Some T cells may be the graft donor's. Here the sequenced sample was CD4+ T cells from blood (PBMCs), taken 24 months after the transplant. CDR3 DNA: TGTGCCAGCAGCTTAACAGGGACAGCTTATGGCTACACCTTC. Residues: CASSLTGTAYGYTF.